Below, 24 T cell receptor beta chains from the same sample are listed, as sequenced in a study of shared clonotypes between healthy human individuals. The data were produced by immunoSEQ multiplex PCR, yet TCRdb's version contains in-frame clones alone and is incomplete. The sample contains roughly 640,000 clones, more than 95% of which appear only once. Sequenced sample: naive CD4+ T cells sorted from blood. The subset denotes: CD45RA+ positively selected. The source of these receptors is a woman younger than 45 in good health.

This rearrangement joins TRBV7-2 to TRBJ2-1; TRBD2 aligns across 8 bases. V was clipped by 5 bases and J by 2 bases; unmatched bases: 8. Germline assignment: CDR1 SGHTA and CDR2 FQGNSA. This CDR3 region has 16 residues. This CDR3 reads CASSLGGGGTYNEQFF. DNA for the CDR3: TGTGCCAGCAGCCTCGGGGGGGGCGGGACCTACAATGAGCAGTTCTTC. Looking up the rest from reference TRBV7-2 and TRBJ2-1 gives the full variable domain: GAGVSQSPSNKVTEKGKDVELRCDPISGHTALYWYRQSLGQGLEFLIYFQGNSAPDKSGLPSDRFSAERTGGSVSTLTIQRTQQEDSAVYLCASSLGGGGTYNEQFFGPGTRLTVL.

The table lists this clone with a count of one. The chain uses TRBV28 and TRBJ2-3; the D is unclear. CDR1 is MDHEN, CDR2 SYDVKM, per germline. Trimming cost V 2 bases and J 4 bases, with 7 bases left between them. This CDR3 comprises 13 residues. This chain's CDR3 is CASSLVGSDTQYF. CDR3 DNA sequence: TGTGCCAGCAGTTTAGTGGGCTCAGATACGCAGTATTTT.

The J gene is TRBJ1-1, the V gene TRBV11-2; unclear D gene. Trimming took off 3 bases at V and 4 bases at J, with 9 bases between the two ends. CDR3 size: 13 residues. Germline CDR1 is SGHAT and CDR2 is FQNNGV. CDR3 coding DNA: TGTGCCAGCAGCTTTATGAGAGGCACTGAAGCTTTCTTT. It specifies CASSFMRGTEAFF.

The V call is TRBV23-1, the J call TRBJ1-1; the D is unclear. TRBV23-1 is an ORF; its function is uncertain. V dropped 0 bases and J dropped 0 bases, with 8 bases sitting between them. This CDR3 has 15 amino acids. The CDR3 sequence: CASSQSLAVNTEAFF. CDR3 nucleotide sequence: TGCGCCAGCAGTCAATCACTGGCGGTGAACACTGAAGCTTTCTTT.

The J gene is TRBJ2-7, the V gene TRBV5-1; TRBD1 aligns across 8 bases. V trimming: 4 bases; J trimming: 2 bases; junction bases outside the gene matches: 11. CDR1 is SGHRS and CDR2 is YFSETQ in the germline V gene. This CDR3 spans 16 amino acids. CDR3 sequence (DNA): TGCGCCAGCAGCGCGGCTCCGGGACAGGTGGCCTACGAGCAGTACTTC. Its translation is CASSAAPGQVAYEQYF.

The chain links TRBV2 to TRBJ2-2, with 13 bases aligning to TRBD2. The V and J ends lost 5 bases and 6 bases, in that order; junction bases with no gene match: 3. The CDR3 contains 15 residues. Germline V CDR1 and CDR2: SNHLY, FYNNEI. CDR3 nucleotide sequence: TGTGCCAGCAGTAGGACTAGCGGGAGCTCCGGGGAGCTGTTTTTT. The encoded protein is CASSRTSGSSGELFF. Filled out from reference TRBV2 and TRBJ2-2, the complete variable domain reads EPEVTQTPSHQVTQMGQEVILRCVPISNHLYFYWYRQILGQKVEFLVSFYNNEISEKSEIFDDQFSVERPDGSNFTLKIRSTKLEDSAMYFCASSRTSGSSGELFFGEGSRLTVL.

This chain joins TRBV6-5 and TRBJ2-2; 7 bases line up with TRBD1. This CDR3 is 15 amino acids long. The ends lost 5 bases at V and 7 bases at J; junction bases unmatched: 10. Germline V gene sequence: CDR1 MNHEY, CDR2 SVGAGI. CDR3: CASSTVVGGGGELFF. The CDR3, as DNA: TGTGCCAGCAGTACCGTGGTAGGGGGCGGCGGGGAGCTGTTTTTT.

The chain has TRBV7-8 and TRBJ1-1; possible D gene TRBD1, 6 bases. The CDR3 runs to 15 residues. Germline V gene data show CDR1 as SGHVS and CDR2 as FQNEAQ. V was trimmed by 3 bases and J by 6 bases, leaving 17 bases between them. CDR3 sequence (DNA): TGTGCCAGCAGCTTTACTAGGCAGGGGTACCCTGAAGCTTTCTTT. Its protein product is CASSFTRQGYPEAFF.

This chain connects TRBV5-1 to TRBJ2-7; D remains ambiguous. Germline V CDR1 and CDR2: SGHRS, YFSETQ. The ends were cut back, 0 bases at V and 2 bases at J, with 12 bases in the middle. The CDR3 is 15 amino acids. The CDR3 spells CASSLALAGTYEQYF. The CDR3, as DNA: TGCGCCAGCAGCTTGGCCTTAGCTGGCACCTACGAGCAGTACTTC. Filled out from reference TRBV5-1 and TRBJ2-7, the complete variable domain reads KAGVTQTPRYLIKTRGQQVTLSCSPISGHRSVSWYQQTPGQGLQFLFEYFSETQRNKGNFPGRFSGRQFSNSRSEMNVSTLELGDSALYLCASSLALAGTYEQYFGPGTRLTVT.

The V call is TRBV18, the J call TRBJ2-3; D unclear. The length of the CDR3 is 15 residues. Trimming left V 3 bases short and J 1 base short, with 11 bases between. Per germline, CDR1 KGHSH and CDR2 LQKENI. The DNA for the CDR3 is TGTGCCAGCTCACCCGCAGGAGCACGCACAGATACGCAGTATTTT. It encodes CASSPAGARTDTQYF.

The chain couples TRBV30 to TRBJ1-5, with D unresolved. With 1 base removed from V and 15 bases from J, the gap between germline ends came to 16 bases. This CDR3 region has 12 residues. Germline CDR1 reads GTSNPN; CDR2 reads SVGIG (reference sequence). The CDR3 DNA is TGTGCCTGGAGTGCATCCCGGGCCTCCTTGCATTTT. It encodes CAWSASRASLHF.

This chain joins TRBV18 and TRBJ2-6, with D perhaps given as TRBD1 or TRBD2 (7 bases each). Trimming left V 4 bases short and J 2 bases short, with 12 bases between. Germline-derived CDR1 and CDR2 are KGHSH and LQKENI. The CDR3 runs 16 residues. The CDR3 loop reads CASSQGGGTGANVLTF. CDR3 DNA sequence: TGTGCCAGCTCACAGGGAGGGGGCACTGGGGCCAACGTCCTGACTTTC.

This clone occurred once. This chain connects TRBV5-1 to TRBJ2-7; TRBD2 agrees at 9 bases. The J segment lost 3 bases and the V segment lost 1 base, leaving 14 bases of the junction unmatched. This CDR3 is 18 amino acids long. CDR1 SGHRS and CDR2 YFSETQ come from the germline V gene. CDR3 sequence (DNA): TGCGCCAGCAGCTTGTCAGCGGGAGGCACCGATATTCGCTACGAGCAGTACTTC. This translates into CASSLSAGGTDIRYEQYF.

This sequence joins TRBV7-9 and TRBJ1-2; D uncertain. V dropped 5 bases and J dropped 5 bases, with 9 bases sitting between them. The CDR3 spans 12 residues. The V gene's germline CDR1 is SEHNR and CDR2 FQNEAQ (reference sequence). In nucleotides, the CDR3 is TGTGCCAGCAGCCGAGCGGGGTATGGCTACACCTTC. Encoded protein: CASSRAGYGYTF. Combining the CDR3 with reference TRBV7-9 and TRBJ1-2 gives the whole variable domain DTGVSQNPRHKITKRGQNVTFRCDPISEHNRLYWYRQTLGQGPEFLTYFQNEAQLEKSRLLSDRFSAERPKGSFSTLEIQRTEQGDSAMYLCASSRAGYGYTFGSGTRLTVV.

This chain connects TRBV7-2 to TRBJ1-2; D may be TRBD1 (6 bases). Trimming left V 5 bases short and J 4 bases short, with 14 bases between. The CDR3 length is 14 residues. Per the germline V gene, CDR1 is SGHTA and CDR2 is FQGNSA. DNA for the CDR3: TGTGCCAGCAGCACACAGGGTTTCGCCTATGGCTACACCTTC. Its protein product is CASSTQGFAYGYTF.

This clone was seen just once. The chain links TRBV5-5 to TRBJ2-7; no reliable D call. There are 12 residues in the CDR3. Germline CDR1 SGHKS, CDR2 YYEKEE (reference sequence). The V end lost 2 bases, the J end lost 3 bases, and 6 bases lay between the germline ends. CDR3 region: CASSLPNYEQYF. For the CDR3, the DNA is TGTGCCAGCAGCTTACCAAACTACGAGCAGTACTTC.

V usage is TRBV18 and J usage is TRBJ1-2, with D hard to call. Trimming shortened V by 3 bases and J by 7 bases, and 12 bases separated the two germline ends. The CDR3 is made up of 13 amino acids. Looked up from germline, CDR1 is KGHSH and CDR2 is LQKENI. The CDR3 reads CASSPADGSGYTF. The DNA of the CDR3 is TGTGCCAGCTCACCCGCGGACGGGAGTGGCTACACCTTC. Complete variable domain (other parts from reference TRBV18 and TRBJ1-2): NAGVMQNPRHLVRRRGQEARLRCSPMKGHSHVYWYRQLPEEGLKFMVYLQKENIIDESGMPKERFSAEFPKEGPSILRIQQVVRGDSAAYFCASSPADGSGYTFGSGTRLTVV.

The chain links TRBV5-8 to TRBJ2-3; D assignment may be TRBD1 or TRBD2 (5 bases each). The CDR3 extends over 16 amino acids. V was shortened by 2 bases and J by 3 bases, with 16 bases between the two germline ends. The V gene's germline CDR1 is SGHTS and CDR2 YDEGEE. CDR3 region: CASSFNSGGWTDTQYF. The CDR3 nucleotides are TGTGCCAGCAGCTTTAATTCTGGGGGATGGACAGATACGCAGTATTTT.

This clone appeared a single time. The chain's CDR3 is CASSIGRGGIDEQFF. The CDR3 DNA follows: TGTGCCAGTAGTATCGGGAGGGGAGGGATCGATGAGCAGTTCTTC. The genes are TRBV19 and TRBJ2-1; 8 bases are shared with TRBD2. The germline V gene encodes CDR1 LNHDA and CDR2 SQIVND (reference sequence). Trimming cost V 3 bases and J 8 bases; bases outside gene matches: 9. This CDR3 spans 15 amino acids.

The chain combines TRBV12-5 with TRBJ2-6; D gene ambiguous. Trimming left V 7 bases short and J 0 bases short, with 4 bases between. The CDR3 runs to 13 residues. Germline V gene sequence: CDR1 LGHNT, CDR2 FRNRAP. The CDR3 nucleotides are TGTGCTAGTGCCCCCTCTGGGGCCAACGTCCTGACTTTC. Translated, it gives CASAPSGANVLTF.

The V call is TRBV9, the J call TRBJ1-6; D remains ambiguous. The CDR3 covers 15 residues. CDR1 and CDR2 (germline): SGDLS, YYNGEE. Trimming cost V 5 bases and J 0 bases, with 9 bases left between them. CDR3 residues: CASSLQVSYNSPLHF. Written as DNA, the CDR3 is TGTGCCAGCAGTCTACAAGTCTCCTATAATTCACCCCTCCACTTT. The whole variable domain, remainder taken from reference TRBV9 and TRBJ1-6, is DSGVTQTPKHLITATGQRVTLRCSPRSGDLSVYWYQQSLDQGLQFLIQYYNGEERAKGNILERFSAQQFPDLHSELNLSSLELGDSALYFCASSLQVSYNSPLHFGNGTRLTVT.

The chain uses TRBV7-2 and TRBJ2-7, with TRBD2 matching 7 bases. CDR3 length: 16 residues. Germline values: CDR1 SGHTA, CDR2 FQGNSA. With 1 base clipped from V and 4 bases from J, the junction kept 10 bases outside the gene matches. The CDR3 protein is CASSLDPAGDRYEQYF. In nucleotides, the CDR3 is TGTGCCAGCAGCTTAGATCCGGCGGGAGATCGGTACGAGCAGTACTTC.

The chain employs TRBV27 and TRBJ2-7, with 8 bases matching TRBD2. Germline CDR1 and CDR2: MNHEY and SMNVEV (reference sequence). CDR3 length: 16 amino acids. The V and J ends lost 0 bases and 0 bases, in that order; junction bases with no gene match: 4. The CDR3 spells CASSLSGLANSYEQYF. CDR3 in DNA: TGTGCCAGCAGTTTATCCGGACTAGCTAACTCCTACGAGCAGTACTTC.

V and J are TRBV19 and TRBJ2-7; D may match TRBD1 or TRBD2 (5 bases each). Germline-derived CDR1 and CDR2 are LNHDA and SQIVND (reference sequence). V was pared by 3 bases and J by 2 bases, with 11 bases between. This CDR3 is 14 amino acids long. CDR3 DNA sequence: TGTGCCAGTAGTATCGGGCAGGGAGCCTACGAGCAGTACTTC. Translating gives CASSIGQGAYEQYF. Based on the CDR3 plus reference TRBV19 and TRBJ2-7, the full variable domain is DGGITQSPKYLFRKEGQNVTLSCEQNLNHDAMYWYRQDPGQGLRLIYYSQIVNDFQKGDIAEGYSVSREKKESFPLTVTSAQKNPTAFYLCASSIGQGAYEQYFGPGTRLTVT.